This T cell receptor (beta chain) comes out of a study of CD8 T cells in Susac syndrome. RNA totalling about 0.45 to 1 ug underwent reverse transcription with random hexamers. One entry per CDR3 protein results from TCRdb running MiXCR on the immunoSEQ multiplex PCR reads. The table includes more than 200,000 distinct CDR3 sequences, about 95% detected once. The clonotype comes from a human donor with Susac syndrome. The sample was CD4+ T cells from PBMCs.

The CDR3 DNA reads TGTGCCTCCAACGGCGATACAGTGTCAAATTCACCCCTCCACTTT. As protein: CASNGDTVSNSPLHF. The chain uses TRBV9 and TRBJ1-6, with D uncertain. The V gene's germline CDR1 is SGDLS and CDR2 YYNGEE. The CDR3 loop spans 15 amino acids. V dropped 10 bases and J dropped 7 bases, with 21 bases sitting between them. The full variable domain, completed using reference TRBV9 and TRBJ1-6, is DSGVTQTPKHLITATGQRVTLRCSPRSGDLSVYWYQQSLDQGLQFLIQYYNGEERAKGNILERFSAQQFPDLHSELNLSSLELGDSALYFCASNGDTVSNSPLHFGNGTRLTVT.